This T cell receptor (beta chain) was obtained from a study of T cell repertoires in aging, cancer and after chemotherapy. This clonotype was seen a handful of times. TCR beta rearrangements were amplified from peripheral blood genomic DNA. The germline gives CDR1 MDHEN, CDR2 SYDVKM. This CDR3 spans 12 amino acids. The V end was cut by 7 bases, the J end by 8 bases, with 11 bases between. A mixed TRB-A/B primer pool amplified rearranged TRB by multiplex touch-down PCR. Each CDR3 protein gets one entry after TCRdb re-called the multiplex PCR reads with MiXCR. The data show about 1,100 distinct CDR3 sequences, with 25% to 35% seen just once and 13% to 15% held by the top ten.

The chain uses TRBV28 and TRBJ1-4; D is ambiguous. Sequencing was performed on blood. The sequence was collected from a human donor with a solid tumor. In nucleotides, the CDR3 is TGTGCCAGCAAGCCAAGGGTGGAAAAACTGTTTTTT. Translation: CASKPRVEKLFF. Combining the CDR3 with reference TRBV28 and TRBJ1-4 gives the whole variable domain DVKVTQSSRYLVKRTGEKVFLECVQDMDHENMFWYRQDPGLGLRLIYFSYDVKMKEKGDIPEGYSVSREKKERFSLILESASTNQTSMYLCASKPRVEKLFFGSGTQLSVL.